The 13 T cell receptor beta chains presented below share a single source sample, sequenced in a study of shared clonotypes between healthy human individuals. TCRdb keeps only in-frame clones here, not all; method: immunoSEQ multiplex PCR. The data contain some 2.4 million clones, under 95% of them singletons. Sequencing was carried out using naive CD4+ T cells from PBMCs. The subset: CD45RA+ positively selected. The receptors derive from a young man in good health. Some clones in this sample may be carry-over from other donors' samples.

The table lists this clone with a few counts. The rearrangement links TRBV7-9 to TRBJ2-2; weak D call: TRBD2 (6 bases). The CDR3 consists of 14 residues. Trimming cost V 5 bases and J 6 bases, with 13 bases left between them. CDR1 and CDR2 (germline): SEHNR, FQNEAQ (reference sequence). The CDR3 loop reads CASSLLAPPGELFF. DNA for the CDR3: TGTGCCAGCAGCCTACTAGCACCACCCGGGGAGCTGTTTTTT.

V is TRBV7-3 and J is TRBJ1-6; D not certain. The CDR3 loop spans 13 amino acids. Germline lookup yields CDR1 SGHTA and CDR2 FQGTGA. Trimming removed 5 bases at V and 8 bases at J, with 10 bases between. CDR3 amino acids: CASSPNKDSPLHF. CDR3 coding DNA: TGTGCCAGCAGCCCCAATAAGGATTCACCCCTCCACTTT.

This clone was seen just once. The rearrangement links TRBV7-2 to TRBJ2-5, with TRBD2 matching over 10 bases. This CDR3 has 14 residues. Germline CDR1 is SGHTA and CDR2 is FQGNSA. V shed 3 bases and J 4 bases; nucleotides not matched to a gene: 2. CDR3 sequence reads: CASSFGTSVETQYF. In nucleotides, the CDR3 is TGTGCCAGCAGCTTCGGGACTAGCGTAGAGACCCAGTACTTC.

V is TRBV9 and J is TRBJ1-1; D is uncertain. CDR3 length: 12 amino acids. Germline loops: CDR1 SGDLS, CDR2 YYNGEE. V lost 4 bases and J 6 bases, leaving 10 bases between the germline ends. CDR3 amino acids: CASSPGFAEAFF. DNA of the CDR3: TGTGCCAGCAGCCCAGGCTTTGCTGAAGCTTTCTTT.

The chain is built from TRBV25-1 and TRBJ1-4, with D uncertain. V lost 1 base, J lost 0 bases, and 6 bases lay in between. The CDR3 spans 15 residues. The germline V gene has CDR1 MGHDK and CDR2 SYGVNS. The CDR3 region is CASSESGATNEKLFF. The DNA of the CDR3 is TGTGCCAGCAGTGAATCCGGAGCAACTAATGAAAAACTGTTTTTT.

V and J are TRBV7-3 and TRBJ1-3, with D maybe TRBD1 (5 bases). This CDR3 is 14 amino acids long. V gave up 1 base and J gave up 9 bases, with 13 bases separating them. Germline CDR1 SGHTA, CDR2 FQGTGA. CDR3 residues: CASSLSPGGSTIYF. The CDR3, as DNA: TGTGCCAGCAGCTTAAGTCCCGGGGGGTCCACCATATATTTT.

The gene calls are TRBV7-8 and TRBJ2-7; no clear D gene. Germline V gene sequence: CDR1 SGHVS, CDR2 FQNEAQ. The CDR3 has 15 residues. Deletions cut 1 base from V and 9 bases from J, with 19 bases between. This chain's CDR3 is CASSLVQIPQQSQYF. CDR3 DNA: TGTGCCAGCAGCTTAGTCCAGATCCCGCAGCAATCGCAGTACTTC.

The CDR3 here is CASSYPGRVGYEQYF. CDR3 bases: TGTGCCAGCAGTTACCCAGGAAGGGTGGGCTACGAGCAGTACTTC. V gene TRBV6-6 combines with J gene TRBJ2-7; no clear D. Between the trimmed V and J ends, which lost 2 bases and 3 bases, there was a span of 14 bases. This CDR3 is built from 15 residues. Germline-derived CDR1 and CDR2 are MNHNY and SVGAGI (reference sequence).

The chain has TRBV28 and TRBJ1-2; D is possibly TRBD1 (5 bases). The germline CDR1 and CDR2 sequences are MDHEN and SYDVKM. The V gene lost 2 bases and the J gene lost 8 bases, with 15 bases spanning the gap. The CDR3 runs to 14 residues. Here the CDR3 reads CASSLPNRPDGYTF. The DNA for the CDR3 is TGTGCCAGCAGTTTACCTAACAGGCCCGACGGCTACACCTTC.

This chain connects TRBV7-8 to TRBJ2-2; D gene unclear. The CDR3 has 14 amino acids. V was pared by 1 base and J by 1 base, with 4 bases between. Germline loops: CDR1 SGHVS, CDR2 FQNEAQ. The chain's CDR3 is CASSLGLNTGELFF. CDR3 nucleotides: TGTGCCAGCAGCTTAGGACTGAACACCGGGGAGCTGTTTTTT. Looking up the rest from reference TRBV7-8 and TRBJ2-2 gives the full variable domain: GAGVSQSPRYKVAKRGQDVALRCDPISGHVSLFWYQQALGQGPEFLTYFQNEAQLDKSGLPSDRFFAERPEGSVSTLKIQRTQQEDSAVYLCASSLGLNTGELFFGEGSRLTVL.

V usage is TRBV9 and J usage is TRBJ2-7, with 12 bases fitting TRBD1. The ends lost 4 bases at V and 5 bases at J; junction bases unmatched: 7. Germline-derived CDR1 and CDR2 are SGDLS and YYNGEE. The CDR3 spans 15 residues. This chain's CDR3 is CASSQGQGAIHEQYF. Here the CDR3 DNA reads TGTGCCAGCAGCCAGGGACAGGGGGCTATCCACGAGCAGTACTTC. Drawing the rest from reference TRBV9 and TRBJ2-7, the complete variable domain is DSGVTQTPKHLITATGQRVTLRCSPRSGDLSVYWYQQSLDQGLQFLIQYYNGEERAKGNILERFSAQQFPDLHSELNLSSLELGDSALYFCASSQGQGAIHEQYFGPGTRLTVT.

The chain joins TRBV7-3 to TRBJ2-1, with D perhaps matching TRBD1 (6 bases). Trimming cost V 2 bases and J 6 bases, with 23 bases left between them. Germline loops: CDR1 SGHTA, CDR2 FQGTGA. This CDR3 region has 18 residues. CDR3 DNA sequence: TGTGCCAGCAGCTTAGGAGACAGGACGAACGGGGCACCCAATGAGCAGTTCTTC. Translated, it gives CASSLGDRTNGAPNEQFF.

The chain carries TRBV28 and TRBJ1-2; tentative D call: TRBD1 (6 bases). Germline V lookup: CDR1 MDHEN, CDR2 SYDVKM. The germline V and J ends were trimmed by 3 bases and 5 bases, with 10 bases remaining between them. CDR3 size: 13 residues. The chain's CDR3 is CASSFQGMYGYTF. The CDR3 bases are TGTGCCAGCAGTTTTCAGGGGATGTATGGCTACACCTTC.